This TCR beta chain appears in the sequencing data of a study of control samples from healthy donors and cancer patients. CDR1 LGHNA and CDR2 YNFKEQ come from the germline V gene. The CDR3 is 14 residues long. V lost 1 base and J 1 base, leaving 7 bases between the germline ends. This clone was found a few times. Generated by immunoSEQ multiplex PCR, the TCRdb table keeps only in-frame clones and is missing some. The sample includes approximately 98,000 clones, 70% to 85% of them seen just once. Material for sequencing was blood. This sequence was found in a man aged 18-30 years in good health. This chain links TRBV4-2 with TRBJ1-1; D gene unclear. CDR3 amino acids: CASSQVWGNTEAFF. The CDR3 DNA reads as TGTGCCAGCAGCCAAGTGTGGGGGAACACTGAAGCTTTCTTT.